A single count supports the clone carrying this T cell receptor (beta chain). This sample stems from a study of blood T cell repertoires in COVID-19. As for the study in general: Samples came from the United States, Italy and Spain, spanning acute and convalescent COVID-19.

As handled by the study authors: The assay estimated nucleated cells by amplifying reference gene primers. TCRdb keeps only in-frame clones here, not all; method: immunoSEQ multiplex PCR. That table furnishes V, J and clone size, whereas the DNA furnished D and trimming. The data contain around 130,000 clones, 85% to 90% of them singletons. This CDR3 region has 15 residues. Germline CDR1 is SGHRS and CDR2 is YFSETQ. V was shortened by 1 base and J by 2 bases, with 12 bases between the two germline ends. The TCR sequence derives from a woman aged 80 or over with acute or convalescent COVID-19. This rearrangement joins TRBV5-1 to TRBJ1-1; D is ambiguous. The specimen sequenced was peripheral blood. CDR3 nucleotides: TGCGCCAGCAGCTTGCGGGGAGGCGTAAACACTGAAGCTTTCTTT. Translated: CASSLRGGVNTEAFF.